These T cell receptor beta chains were read from a single sample in a study of T cell responses to AZD1222 COVID-19 vaccine. Generated by immunoSEQ multiplex PCR, the TCRdb table keeps only in-frame clones and is missing some. The sample holds some 97,000 clones, roughly 91% seen once. Specimen: peripheral blood, collected on day 0 of AZD1222 vaccination. All receptors derive from an adult in good health. Each CDR3 is given with its conserved first and last residue. The D gene is left open where the match is weak. Clone size, where shown, is once, few, many, or a class for clones that have expanded.

d_call clone_size j_call v_call cdr3_nt cdr3_aa
TRBD2 . TRBJ2-7 TRBV4-2 TGTGCCAGCAGCCTCGGGACTAGCGGGAACTACGAGCAGTACTTC CASSLGTSGNYEQYF
TRBD2 . TRBJ2-2 TRBV28 TGTGCCAGCAGATCCCCATTCGGAGGGAGGGCCTACACCGGGGAGCTGTTTTTT CASRSPFGGRAYTGELFF
. . TRBJ2-1 TRBV9 TGTGCCAGCAGCGTGTACTCGGGGAATGAGCAGTTCTTC CASSVYSGNEQFF
. . TRBJ1-1 TRBV6-5 TGTGCCAGCAGTTACCCCGGAGTCGAAGCTTTCTTT CASSYPGVEAFF
TRBD1 . TRBJ1-5 TRBV30 TGTGCCTGTGGACAGGGTATGAGCAATCAGCCCCAGCATTTT CACGQGMSNQPQHF
TRBD2 . TRBJ2-2 TRBV30 TGTGCCTGGAGCGTCCTATCCCCTAGCGGAACAACCGGGGAGCTGTTTTTT CAWSVLSPSGTTGELFF
. once TRBJ2-1 TRBV11-3 TGTGCCAGCAGCGTGGGGACACAGAGCTCCTACAATGAGCAGTTCTTC CASSVGTQSSYNEQFF
. . TRBJ1-2 TRBV5-1 TGCGCCAGCAGCTTGTCTTACGAAGTTAACTATGGCTACACCTTC CASSLSYEVNYGYTF
TRBD2 once TRBJ2-1 TRBV19 TGTGCCAGTAGTATCCCCCTAGGGCGGGAGAACAATGAGCAGTTCTTC CASSIPLGRENNEQFF
. . TRBJ1-5 TRBV20-1 TGCAGTGCTAGTAAGGAAGATTATCAGCCCCAGCATTTT CSASKEDYQPQHF
. . TRBJ2-1 TRBV2 TGTGCCAGCAGTGAAAGGGGGAGAGGTAGTGAGCAGTTCTTC CASSERGRGSEQFF
. . TRBJ1-5 TRBV19 TGTGCCAGTAGTATAGGAGGGTGGAAGCCCCAGCATTTT CASSIGGWKPQHF
. few TRBJ2-5 TRBV4-2 TGTGCCAGCAGCCGAGACTATGACAGGCAGTTAGAGACCCAGTACTTC CASSRDYDRQLETQYF
TRBD1 . TRBJ2-7 TRBV3-1/TRBV3-2 TGTGCCAGCAGCCAGGGACAGGGGTCCCACGAGCAGTACTTC CASSQGQGSHEQYF
TRBD1 . TRBJ1-2 TRBV11-2 TGTGCCAGCAGCTTTGCTCCCCTTACCGGGACAGAGAGCTATGGCTACACCTTC CASSFAPLTGTESYGYTF
TRBD2 . TRBJ2-1 TRBV7-2 TGTGCCAGCAGCTTAGCGCTCGCTAGCGGGAGGCCCTCCTACAATGAGCAGTTCTTC CASSLALASGRPSYNEQFF
. . TRBJ1-3 TRBV12-2 TGTGCAAGTCGCTTAGGAGGGGGCGAAGGAAACACCATATATTTT CASRLGGGEGNTIYF
. . TRBJ1-2 TRBV27 TGTGCCAGCAGTTTGCTAGGTGGGGGGGGCAGTACCCCTTGGTATGGCTACACCTTC CASSLLGGGGSTPWYGYTF
TRBD1 . TRBJ1-2 TRBV6-5 TGTGCCAGCAGTTACTCCGGGACAGGGGACTATGGCTACACCTTC CASSYSGTGDYGYTF
TRBD2 . TRBJ2-7 TRBV10-2 TGCGCCAGCAGCATATTAGCGGGAGGATCCTACGAGCAGTACTTC CASSILAGGSYEQYF
TRBD2 . TRBJ2-3 TRBV7-3 TGTGCCAGCAGCTTAAATAGCGGGAGCGGGGTAGGGGGCACAGATACGCAGTATTTT CASSLNSGSGVGGTDTQYF
. few TRBJ1-1 TRBV7-9 TGTGCCAGCAGCCCCGGAGGGACGGGGCCAACTTTCTTT CASSPGGTGPTFF
. few TRBJ1-5 TRBV7-9 TGTGCCAGCAGTAAGGGGGTTCGTGATCAGCCCCAGCATTTT CASSKGVRDQPQHF
. . TRBJ2-5 TRBV11-2 TGTGCCAGCAGCCCGGGCGCCCTTCAAGAGACCCAGTACTTC CASSPGALQETQYF